This TCR beta chain was observed in a study of T cells in Graves' hyperthyroidism and ophthalmopathy (dated by TCRdb to between 2018 and 2021). Regarding the research as a whole: Peripheral blood samples were taken at initial diagnosis, before any treatment was given. TCR V-J signatures able to tell the groups apart were searched for in a discovery cohort of approximately 95 patients, of whom under 45 had Graves' ophthalmopathy and 57 had stable Graves' hyperthyroidism. Prospective prediction of ophthalmopathy was tested in an independent validation cohort consisting of roughly 19 hyperthyroidism patients and around 17 patients who later progressed to ophthalmopathy. The roughly 94 discovery patients were randomly split 7:3 into training and test sets. Thyroid tissue and blood T-cell repertoires from several Graves' hyperthyroidism patients were also compared in the study. After blood sampling, hyperthyroidism patients were treated with methimazole at a starting dose of 30 mg daily, and ophthalmopathy patients were treated with high-dose intravenous methylprednisolone. TCR Vbeta CDR3 sequencing of 120 to 150 peripheral blood samples (more than 40 ophthalmopathy, 75 hyperthyroidism and some 17 progressor patients) is reported in the paper.

Study-wide findings and limitations: In cross-validation, a model built on a 13 V-J signature told ophthalmopathy apart from stable hyperthyroidism with approximately 90% sensitivity and roughly 83% specificity, and in testing the same model reached 80%/75%. In validation, the model predicted progression to ophthalmopathy with 55% to 71% sensitivity and roughly 72% specificity, a median of 6.5 months before onset. Most expanded thyroid clonotypes (frequency above 0.001) were also found in blood, which suggests that blood repertoires may mirror thyroid immune responses. Sample size was not statistically predetermined, and blinding of investigators to group allocation was not performed.

TCR beta CDR3 regions were amplified from RNA transcripts. A first-round RT-PCR of the TCR CDR3 used the HTBI primer set with the Qiagen OneStep RT-PCR kit. Libraries were constructed in a second round of multiplex PCR, after which size selection and purification were carried out. Sequencing of the libraries was done on an Illumina HiSeq2000 using paired-end 100 bp reads. Per the original workflow: Raw data were processed with SOAPnuke, discarding reads with adapters, uncalled bases, mean Phred below 15, or no exact constant-primer or identifier match. COPE v1.2.5 was used to merge the high-quality paired reads, and each unique nucleotide sequence was defined as a clonotype. MiTCR v1.1 was used to align the clonotypes against IMGT TRBV, TRBD and TRBJ reference segments. The analysis was restricted to V-J combinations with a frequency above 0.0001, which together covered approximately 99% of the repertoires. The TCS score was defined as the ratio of F50 (clonal expansion) to E x V (chaos), calculated using BLOSUM62-based TCRdist between CDR3 peptides within each V-J. Welch's t-statistics and random forest reduced approximately 520 V-J features to fewer than 15, which were used in a naive Bayes classifier (R e1071). TCRdb handled the public reads itself, with Q25 trimming in fastp and clone calling in MiXCR, and kept productive beta chains. Identical CDR3 protein sequences are pooled into one entry, listed with their most common genes and DNA. TCRdb's processing, not the study's, gives the V and J calls here. The sample table lists fewer than 550,000 distinct CDR3 sequences, less than 20% of them with a count of one. Roughly 13% of the sample goes to the ten largest clones.

The junction shows trimming of 4 bases on V and 0 bases on J, and the gene matches do not reach 3 bases of it. CDR1 is given as SGHVS and CDR2 as FQNEAQ, both from the germline V gene. The CDR3 covers 14 residues, taking in both the cysteine and the phenylalanine. The DNA shown is the 42-base CDR3, in frame from base 1. This clonotype was seen many times. The antigen this receptor binds is unknown. Base qualities are not at hand, and no much larger clone is one base apart. Stable Graves' hyperthyroidism was defined as no progression to ophthalmopathy during 18 months of follow-up. Hyperthyroidism patients were newly diagnosed, had a disease duration of under 2 months, and were aged 18 to 65 years. Patients with uncontrolled infections, other autoimmune diseases, pregnancy or lactation were excluded. Diagnoses relied on clinical symptoms, serum thyroxine and TRAb, thyroid ultrasound and orbital computed tomography. PBMCs were isolated from approximately 10 ml of fresh peripheral blood by Ficoll-Paque density gradient centrifugation. Total RNA was extracted with Trizol reagent, and quality was checked on an Agilent 2100 Bioanalyzer.

Recombination connected TRBV7-8 to TRBJ2-7, and TRBD2 matches 7 of the central bases. The sequencing sample was made of blood. The origin of this receptor is a woman aged 18-35 years with Graves' hyperthyroidism. The nucleotide sequence is given as TGTGCCAGCAGCTGGGGGGGTGGCTCCTACGAGCAGTACTTC. Its product reads: CASSWGGGSYEQYF.